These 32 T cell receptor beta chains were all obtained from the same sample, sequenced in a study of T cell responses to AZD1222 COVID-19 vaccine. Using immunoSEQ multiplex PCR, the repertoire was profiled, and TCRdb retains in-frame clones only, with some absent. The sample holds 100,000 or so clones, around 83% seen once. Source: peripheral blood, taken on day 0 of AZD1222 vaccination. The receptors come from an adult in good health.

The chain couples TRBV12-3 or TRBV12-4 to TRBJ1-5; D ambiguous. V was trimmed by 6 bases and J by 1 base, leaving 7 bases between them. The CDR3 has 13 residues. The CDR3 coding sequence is TGTGCCAGCAGCCTTGACAGCAATCAGCCCCAGCATTTT. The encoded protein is CASSLDSNQPQHF.

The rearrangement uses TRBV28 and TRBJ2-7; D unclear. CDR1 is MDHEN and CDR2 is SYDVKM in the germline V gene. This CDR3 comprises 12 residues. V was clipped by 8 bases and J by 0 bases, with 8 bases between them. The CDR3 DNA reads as TGTGCCAGCCGGCCCTACTCCTACGAGCAGTACTTC. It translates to CASRPYSYEQYF.

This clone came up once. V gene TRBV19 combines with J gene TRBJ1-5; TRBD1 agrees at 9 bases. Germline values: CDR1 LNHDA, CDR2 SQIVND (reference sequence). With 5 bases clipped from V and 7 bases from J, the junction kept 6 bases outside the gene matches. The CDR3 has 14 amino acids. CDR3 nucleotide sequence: TGTGCCAGTAGTGTCGGACAGGGGAGCCAGCCCCAGCATTTT. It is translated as CASSVGQGSQPQHF.

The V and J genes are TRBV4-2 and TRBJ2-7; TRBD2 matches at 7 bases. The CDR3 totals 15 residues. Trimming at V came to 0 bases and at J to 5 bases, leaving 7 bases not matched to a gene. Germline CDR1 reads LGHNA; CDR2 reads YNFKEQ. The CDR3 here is CASSQEAGRKNEQYF. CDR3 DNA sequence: TGTGCCAGCAGCCAAGAGGCCGGGAGGAAAAACGAGCAGTACTTC.

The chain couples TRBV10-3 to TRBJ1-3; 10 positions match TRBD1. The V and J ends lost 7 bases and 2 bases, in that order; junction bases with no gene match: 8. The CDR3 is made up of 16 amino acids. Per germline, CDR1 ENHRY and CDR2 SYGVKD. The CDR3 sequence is CAITAVGQGAGNTIYF. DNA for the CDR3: TGTGCCATCACCGCCGTCGGACAGGGGGCTGGAAACACCATATATTTT.

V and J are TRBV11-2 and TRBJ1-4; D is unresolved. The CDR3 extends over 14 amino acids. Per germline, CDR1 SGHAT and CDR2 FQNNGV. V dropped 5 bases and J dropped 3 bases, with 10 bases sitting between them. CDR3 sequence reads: CASSHRRANEKLFF. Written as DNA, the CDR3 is TGTGCCAGCAGCCACAGACGAGCTAATGAAAAACTGTTTTTT.

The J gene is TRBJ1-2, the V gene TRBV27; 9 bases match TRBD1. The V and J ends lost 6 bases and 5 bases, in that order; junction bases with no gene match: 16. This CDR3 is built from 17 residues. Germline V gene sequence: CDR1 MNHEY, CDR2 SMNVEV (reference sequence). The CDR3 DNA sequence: TGTGCCAGCAGACACAAAGCTTGGGACAGGGCTCAGTATGGCTACACCTTC. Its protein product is CASRHKAWDRAQYGYTF.

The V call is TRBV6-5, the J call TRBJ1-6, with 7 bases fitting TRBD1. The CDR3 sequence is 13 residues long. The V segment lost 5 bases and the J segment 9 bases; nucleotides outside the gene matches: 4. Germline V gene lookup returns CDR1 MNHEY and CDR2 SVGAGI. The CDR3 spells CASSNRGSSPLHF. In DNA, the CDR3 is TGTGCCAGCAGTAACAGGGGCTCTTCACCCCTCCACTTT.

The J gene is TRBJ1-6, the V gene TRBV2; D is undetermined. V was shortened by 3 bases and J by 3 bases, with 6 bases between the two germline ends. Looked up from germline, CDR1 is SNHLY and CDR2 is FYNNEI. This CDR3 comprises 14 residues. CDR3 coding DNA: TGTGCCAGCAGTGACCAGGTCTATAATTCACCCCTCCACTTT. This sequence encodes CASSDQVYNSPLHF.

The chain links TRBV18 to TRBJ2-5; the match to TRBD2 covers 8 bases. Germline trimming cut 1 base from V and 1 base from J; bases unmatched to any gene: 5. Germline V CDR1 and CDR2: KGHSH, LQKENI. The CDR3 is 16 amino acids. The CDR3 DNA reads TGTGCCAGCTCACCACGGAGTAGCGGGGTCCAAGAGACCCAGTACTTC. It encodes CASSPRSSGVQETQYF.

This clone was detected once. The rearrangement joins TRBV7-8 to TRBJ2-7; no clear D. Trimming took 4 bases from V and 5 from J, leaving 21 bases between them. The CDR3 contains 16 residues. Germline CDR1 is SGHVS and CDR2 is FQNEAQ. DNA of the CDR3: TGTGCCAGCAGCTCCCCGATCCGGACGTTTCAGAACGAGCAGTACTTC. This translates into CASSSPIRTFQNEQYF.

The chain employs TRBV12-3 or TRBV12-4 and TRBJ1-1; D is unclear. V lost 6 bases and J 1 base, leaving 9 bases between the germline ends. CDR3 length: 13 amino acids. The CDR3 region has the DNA TGTGCCAGCAGCCCACTCGCGAACACTGAAGCTTTCTTT. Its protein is CASSPLANTEAFF.

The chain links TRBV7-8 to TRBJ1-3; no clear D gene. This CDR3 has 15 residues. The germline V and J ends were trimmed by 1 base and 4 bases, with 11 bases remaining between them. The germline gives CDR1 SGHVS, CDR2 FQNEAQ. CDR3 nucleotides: TGTGCCAGCAGCTTAGTGGGTTCGACGGGAAACACCATATATTTT. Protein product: CASSLVGSTGNTIYF.

CDR3 amino acids: CASSEAGHNYGYTF. The DNA for the CDR3 is TGTGCCAGCAGTGAAGCGGGACATAACTATGGCTACACCTTC. The genes are TRBV6-1 and TRBJ1-2; TRBD1 might be the D (6 bases). V was trimmed by 0 bases and J by 1 base, leaving 6 bases between them. This CDR3 has 14 residues. Germline V CDR1 and CDR2: MNHNS, SASEGT.

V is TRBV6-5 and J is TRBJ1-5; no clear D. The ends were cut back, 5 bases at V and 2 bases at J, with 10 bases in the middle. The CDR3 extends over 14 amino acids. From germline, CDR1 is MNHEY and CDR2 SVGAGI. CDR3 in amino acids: CASSPMGGNQPQHF. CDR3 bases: TGTGCCAGCAGTCCTATGGGAGGCAATCAGCCCCAGCATTTT.

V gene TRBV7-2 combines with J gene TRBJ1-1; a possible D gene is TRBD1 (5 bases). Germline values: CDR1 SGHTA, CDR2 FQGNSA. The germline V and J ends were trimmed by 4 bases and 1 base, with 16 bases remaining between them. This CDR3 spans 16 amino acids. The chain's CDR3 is CASSYIGGSANTEAFF. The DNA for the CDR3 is TGTGCCAGCAGCTATATCGGGGGAAGCGCGAACACTGAAGCTTTCTTT. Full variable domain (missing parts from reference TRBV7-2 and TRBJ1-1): GAGVSQSPSNKVTEKGKDVELRCDPISGHTALYWYRQSLGQGLEFLIYFQGNSAPDKSGLPSDRFSAERTGGSVSTLTIQRTQQEDSAVYLCASSYIGGSANTEAFFGQGTRLTVV.

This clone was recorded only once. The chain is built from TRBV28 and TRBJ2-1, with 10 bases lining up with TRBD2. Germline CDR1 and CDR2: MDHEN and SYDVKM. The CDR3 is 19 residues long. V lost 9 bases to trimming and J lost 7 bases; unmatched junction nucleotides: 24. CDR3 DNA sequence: TGTGCCAGTTATATGGGGACTAGCGCGAGGAGGGGAGACATGAATGAGCAGTTCTTC. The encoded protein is CASYMGTSARRGDMNEQFF.

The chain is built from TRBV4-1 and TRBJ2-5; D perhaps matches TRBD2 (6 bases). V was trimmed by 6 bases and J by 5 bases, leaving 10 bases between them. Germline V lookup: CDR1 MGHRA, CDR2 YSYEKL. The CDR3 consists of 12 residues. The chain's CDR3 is CASRGGGETQYF. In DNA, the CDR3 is TGCGCCAGCAGGGGAGGAGGGGAGACCCAGTACTTC.

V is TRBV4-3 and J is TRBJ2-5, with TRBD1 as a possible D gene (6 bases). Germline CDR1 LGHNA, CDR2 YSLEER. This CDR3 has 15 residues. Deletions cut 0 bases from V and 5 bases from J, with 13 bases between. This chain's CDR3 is CASSQDYAGDETQYF. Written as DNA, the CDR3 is TGCGCCAGCAGCCAAGATTACGCAGGGGACGAGACCCAGTACTTC.

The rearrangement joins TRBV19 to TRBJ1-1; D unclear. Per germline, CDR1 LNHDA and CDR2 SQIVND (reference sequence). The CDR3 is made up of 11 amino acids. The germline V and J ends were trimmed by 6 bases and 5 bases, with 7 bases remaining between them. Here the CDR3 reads CASRRDTEAFF. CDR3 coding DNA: TGTGCCAGTAGGAGGGATACTGAAGCTTTCTTT.

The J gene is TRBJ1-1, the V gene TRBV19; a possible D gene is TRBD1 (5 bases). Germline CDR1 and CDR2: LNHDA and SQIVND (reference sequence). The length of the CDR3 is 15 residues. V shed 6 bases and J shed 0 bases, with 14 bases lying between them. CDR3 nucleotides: TGTGCCAGTAGGGGACGGACAATCGTGAACACTGAAGCTTTCTTT. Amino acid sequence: CASRGRTIVNTEAFF.

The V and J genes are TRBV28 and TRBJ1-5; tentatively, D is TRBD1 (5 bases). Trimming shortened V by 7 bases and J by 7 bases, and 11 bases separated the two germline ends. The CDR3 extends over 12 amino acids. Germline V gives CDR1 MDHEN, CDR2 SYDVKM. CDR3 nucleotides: TGTGCCAGCAATAAGTGGGACCAGCCCCAGCATTTT. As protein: CASNKWDQPQHF.

The CDR3 sequence: CASSPNRLHYEQYF. The CDR3 region has the DNA TGTGCCAGCAGTCCAAACAGGCTTCACTACGAGCAGTACTTC. The rearrangement uses TRBV6-2 or TRBV6-3 and TRBJ2-7, with D possibly matching TRBD1 (5 bases). The germline V and J ends were trimmed by 5 bases and 3 bases, with 14 bases remaining between them. CDR3 length: 14 residues. Germline V gene data show CDR1 as MNHEY and CDR2 as SVGEGT.

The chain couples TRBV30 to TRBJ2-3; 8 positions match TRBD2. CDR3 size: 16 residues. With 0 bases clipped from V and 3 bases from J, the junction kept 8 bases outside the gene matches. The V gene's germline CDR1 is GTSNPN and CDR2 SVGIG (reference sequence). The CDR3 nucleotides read TGTGCCTGGAGTGTCGGGATAGCGGGATTAACAGATACGCAGTATTTT. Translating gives CAWSVGIAGLTDTQYF.

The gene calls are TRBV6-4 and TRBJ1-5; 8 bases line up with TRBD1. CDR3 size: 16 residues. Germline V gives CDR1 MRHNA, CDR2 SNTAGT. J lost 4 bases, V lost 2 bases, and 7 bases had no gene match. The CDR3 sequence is CASSDGQGLGNQPQHF. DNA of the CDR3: TGTGCCAGCAGTGACGGACAGGGATTAGGGAATCAGCCCCAGCATTTT.

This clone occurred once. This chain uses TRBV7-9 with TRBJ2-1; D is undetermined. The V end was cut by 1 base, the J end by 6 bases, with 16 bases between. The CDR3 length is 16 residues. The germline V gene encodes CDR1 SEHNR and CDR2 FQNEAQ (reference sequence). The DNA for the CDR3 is TGTGCCAGCAGCTTAGGGGTCGGGTCGGAGCCCAATGAGCAGTTCTTC. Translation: CASSLGVGSEPNEQFF.

CDR3: CASSLGSGYYSNEQFF. DNA for the CDR3: TGTGCCAGCAGCTTAGGGAGCGGGTACTACTCCAATGAGCAGTTCTTC. V usage is TRBV7-2 and J usage is TRBJ2-1; the D gene is possibly TRBD2 (6 bases). CDR3 length equals 16 residues. Germline CDR1 is SGHTA and CDR2 is FQGNSA. Trimming shortened V by 1 base and J by 6 bases, and 16 bases separated the two germline ends. The full variable domain, in which reference TRBV7-2 and TRBJ2-1 provide the parts outside the CDR3, is GAGVSQSPSNKVTEKGKDVELRCDPISGHTALYWYRQSLGQGLEFLIYFQGNSAPDKSGLPSDRFSAERTGGSVSTLTIQRTQQEDSAVYLCASSLGSGYYSNEQFFGPGTRLTVL.

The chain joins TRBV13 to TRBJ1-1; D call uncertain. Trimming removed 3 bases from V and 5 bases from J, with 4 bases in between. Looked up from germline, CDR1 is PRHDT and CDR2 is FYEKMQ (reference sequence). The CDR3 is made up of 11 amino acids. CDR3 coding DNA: TGTGCCAGCAGCTTGACGACTGAAGCTTTCTTT. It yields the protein CASSLTTEAFF.

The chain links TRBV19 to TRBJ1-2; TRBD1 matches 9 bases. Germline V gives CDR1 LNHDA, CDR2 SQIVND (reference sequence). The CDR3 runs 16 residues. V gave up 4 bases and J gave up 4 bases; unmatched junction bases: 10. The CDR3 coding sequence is TGTGCCAGTAGTACTCAAGACAGGGGGTCGACCTATGGCTACACCTTC. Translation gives CASSTQDRGSTYGYTF.

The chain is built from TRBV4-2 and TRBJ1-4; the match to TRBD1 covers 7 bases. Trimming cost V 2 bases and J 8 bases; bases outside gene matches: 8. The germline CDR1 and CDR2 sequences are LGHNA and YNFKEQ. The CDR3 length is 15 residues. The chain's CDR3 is CASSQTQSRGEKLFF. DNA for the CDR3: TGTGCCAGCAGCCAAACACAATCCAGGGGGGAAAAACTGTTTTTT.

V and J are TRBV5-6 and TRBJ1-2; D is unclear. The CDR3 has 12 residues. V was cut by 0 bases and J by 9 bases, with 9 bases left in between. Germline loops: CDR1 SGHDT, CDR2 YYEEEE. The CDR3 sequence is CASSLGDRSYTF. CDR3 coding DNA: TGTGCCAGCAGCTTGGGGGATAGGAGCTACACCTTC. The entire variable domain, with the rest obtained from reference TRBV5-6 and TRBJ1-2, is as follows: DAGVTQSPTHLIKTRGQQVTLRCSPKSGHDTVSWYQQALGQGPQFIFQYYEEEERQRGNFPDRFSGHQFPNYSSELNVNALLLGDSALYLCASSLGDRSYTFGSGTRLTVV.

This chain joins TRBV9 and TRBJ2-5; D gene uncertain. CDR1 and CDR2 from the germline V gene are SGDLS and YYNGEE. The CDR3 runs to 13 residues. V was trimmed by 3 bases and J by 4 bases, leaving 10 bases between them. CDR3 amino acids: CASSGGVVETQYF. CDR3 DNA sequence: TGTGCCAGCAGCGGTGGGGTGGTAGAGACCCAGTACTTC.